A selection of T cell receptor beta chains follows, all from one sample in a study of T cell changes during pregnancy in multiple sclerosis. The table came from immunoSEQ multiplex PCR; TCRdb's copy has only in-frame clones and leaves some out. The repertoire holds under 55,000 clones, with around 90% as singletons. The specimen comprised peripheral blood, sampled in the first trimester of pregnancy. These receptors were taken from a female donor with multiple sclerosis, enrolled in a pregnancy study. Both conserved end residues are part of each CDR3. The D gene is left open where the match is weak.

d_call j_call v_call cdr3_aa cdr3_nt
- TRBJ1-1 TRBV7-2 CASSLIPTLNTEAFF TGTGCCAGCAGCCTAATTCCGACATTGAACACTGAAGCTTTCTTT
- TRBJ1-5 TRBV11-2 CASSLSPEVGNQPQHF TGTGCCAGCAGCCTCTCCCCGGAGGTCGGCAATCAGCCCCAGCATTTT
TRBD2 TRBJ2-3 TRBV6-6 CASRGGSDTQYF TGTGCCAGCCGCGGGGGATCGGATACGCAGTATTTT
- TRBJ1-5 TRBV4-1 CASSGGRAQPQHF TGCGCCAGCAGCGGGGGGAGGGCACAGCCCCAGCATTTT
TRBD1 TRBJ1-1 TRBV11-2 CASSSDRVTEAFF TGTGCCAGCAGCTCGGACAGGGTTACTGAAGCTTTCTTT
TRBD2 TRBJ2-1 TRBV5-4 CASSFGTSGGVNEQFF TGTGCCAGCAGCTTCGGGACTAGCGGGGGAGTAAATGAGCAGTTCTTC
TRBD2 TRBJ2-2 TRBV7-3 CASSRTSGGPGRELFF TGTGCCAGCAGCCGAACTAGCGGGGGGCCAGGCAGGGAGCTGTTTTTT
TRBD1 TRBJ1-2 TRBV4-1 CASSEPPGQVGPLYGYTF TGCGCCAGCAGCGAACCTCCGGGACAGGTCGGTCCTTTATATGGCTACACCTTC
TRBD2 TRBJ2-5 TRBV5-1 CASSRRGSQETQYF TGCGCCAGCAGCCGGCGGGGGTCCCAAGAGACCCAGTACTTC
TRBD1 TRBJ2-7 TRBV18 CASAQGAAYEQYF TGTGCCAGCGCACAGGGGGCCGCCTACGAGCAGTACTTC
TRBD2 TRBJ2-7 TRBV7-2 CASSPGLAGMEYF TGTGCCAGCAGCCCGGGACTAGCGGGGATGGAGTACTTC
- TRBJ1-4 TRBV10-3 CAISASRGGDEKLFF TGTGCCATCAGTGCTTCTCGGGGAGGAGATGAAAAACTGTTTTTT